What follows are 29 T cell receptor beta chains derived from one specimen sequenced in a study of blood T cell repertoires in COVID-19. Method: immunoSEQ multiplex PCR; TCRdb's copy keeps in-frame clones and lacks some. The table has over 50,000 clones, about 90% seen once. The sample comprised peripheral blood. Receptors were obtained from a human donor in a cohort sampled during active COVID-19.

This clone was seen repeatedly, ten times or more. This specimen includes other DNA sequences encoding the same CDR3. The J gene is TRBJ2-7, the V gene TRBV9, with TRBD1 matching 9 bases. The CDR3 totals 13 residues. Germline V CDR1 and CDR2: SGDLS, YYNGEE. The V and J ends lost 3 bases and 2 bases, in that order; junction bases with no gene match: 0. CDR3 sequence (DNA): TGTGCCAGCAGCGGACAGGGGGCCTACGAGCAGTACTTC. Translating it yields CASSGQGAYEQYF.

The chain has TRBV6-5 and TRBJ2-2; a weak D match, TRBD1 (6 bases). The CDR3 totals 13 residues. In germline, CDR1 is MNHEY, CDR2 SVGAGI. Trimming cost V 7 bases and J 6 bases, with 12 bases left between them. The CDR3 spells CASTVQGAGELFF. DNA for the CDR3: TGTGCCAGCACAGTACAGGGAGCCGGGGAGCTGTTTTTT.

The chain combines TRBV28 with TRBJ1-2; possible D gene TRBD1, 6 bases. The CDR3 loop spans 14 amino acids. Per germline, CDR1 MDHEN and CDR2 SYDVKM. V dropped 5 bases and J dropped 4 bases, with 14 bases sitting between them. In DNA form, the CDR3 reads TGTGCCAGCAGTAGGGGGGGCACGGGCTATGGCTACACCTTC. Translating it yields CASSRGGTGYGYTF.

The chain couples TRBV28 to TRBJ1-5; 8 bases agree with TRBD1. The CDR3 totals 16 residues. Losses at the gene ends were 6 bases for V and 0 bases for J; bases not matched to a gene: 7. The germline CDR1 and CDR2 sequences are MDHEN and SYDVKM. The CDR3: CASRPGTGASNQPQHF. CDR3 in DNA: TGTGCCAGCAGGCCCGGGACAGGAGCTAGCAATCAGCCCCAGCATTTT.

The chain links TRBV10-3 to TRBJ1-5; maybe TRBD1 (5 bases). This CDR3 is built from 12 residues. Germline V CDR1 and CDR2: ENHRY, SYGVKD. V lost 10 bases and J lost 6, with 13 bases in between. In DNA, the CDR3 is TGTGCCACCTGGACAAGGGGTCAGCCCCAGCATTTT. Protein: CATWTRGQPQHF.

V is TRBV19 and J is TRBJ2-4, with 10 bases identical to TRBD1. Germline CDR1 and CDR2: LNHDA and SQIVND (reference sequence). With 4 bases clipped from V and 1 base from J, the junction kept 10 bases outside the gene matches. This CDR3 region has 18 residues. CDR3 DNA sequence: TGTGCCAGTAGTACCGGACAGGGGGTGATTGGCGCCAAAAACATTCAGTACTTC. It yields the protein CASSTGQGVIGAKNIQYF.

V usage is TRBV2 and J usage is TRBJ1-2; 12 bases align to TRBD1. This CDR3 contains 13 residues. Germline-derived CDR1 and CDR2 are SNHLY and FYNNEI. Unmatched junction bases numbered 6, after V lost 8 bases and J lost 8 bases. CDR3 in amino acids: CASGDRGRRGYTF. The DNA for the CDR3 is TGTGCCAGCGGGGACAGGGGGCGCCGGGGCTACACCTTC.

This clone was detected once. The chain links TRBV5-4 to TRBJ1-1; 9 bases align to TRBD1. The J segment lost 3 bases and the V segment lost 3 bases, leaving 0 bases of the junction unmatched. CDR3 size: 13 residues. The germline CDR1 and CDR2 sequences are SGHNT and YYREEE (reference sequence). CDR3 protein: CASSWTGDTEAFF. Here the CDR3 DNA reads TGTGCCAGCAGCTGGACAGGGGACACTGAAGCTTTCTTT.

The chain has TRBV4-2 and TRBJ2-2; D may be TRBD2 (5 bases). The CDR3 totals 17 residues. Germline CDR1 is LGHNA and CDR2 is YNFKEQ. The V end was cut by 3 bases, the J end by 1 base, with 15 bases between. In DNA form, the CDR3 reads TGTGCCAGCAGCCATTCTCCCCACGGGATGAACACCGGGGAGCTGTTTTTT. Protein product: CASSHSPHGMNTGELFF.

This sequence joins TRBV3-1 (or the pseudogene TRBV3-2) and TRBJ2-2; D unclear. Trimming removed 3 bases from V and 6 bases from J, with 8 bases in between. CDR3 length: 13 residues. Germline V CDR1 and CDR2: LGHDT, YNNKEL (reference sequence). The chain's CDR3 is CASSHAKSGELFF. DNA for the CDR3: TGTGCCAGCAGCCACGCGAAATCCGGGGAGCTGTTTTTT.

The chain employs TRBV19 and TRBJ2-2; TRBD1 matches 8 bases. Germline loops: CDR1 LNHDA, CDR2 SQIVND (reference sequence). The CDR3 consists of 15 residues. The J segment lost 1 base and the V segment lost 7 bases, leaving 5 bases of the junction unmatched. The CDR3 region has the DNA TGTGCCAGTACCGTGACAGGGGTGAACACCGGGGAGCTGTTTTTT. This encodes CASTVTGVNTGELFF.

A single count supports this clone. CDR3 sequence: CASSFEGQGKNIQYF. The DNA for the CDR3 is TGCGCCAGCAGCTTCGAGGGACAGGGGAAAAACATTCAGTACTTC. The chain recombines TRBV5-1 with TRBJ2-4; 10 bases are shared with TRBD1. The CDR3 is made up of 15 amino acids. V was clipped by 2 bases and J by 4 bases; unmatched bases: 3. Germline values: CDR1 SGHRS, CDR2 YFSETQ.

The chain recombines TRBV9 with TRBJ1-3, with a weak D call TRBD1 (6 bases). V was shortened by 4 bases and J by 0 bases, with 14 bases between the two germline ends. This CDR3 has 16 amino acids. Germline CDR1 and CDR2: SGDLS and YYNGEE. The CDR3 is CASSPTGSYSGNTIYF. CDR3 coding DNA: TGTGCCAGCAGCCCAACAGGGTCTTACTCTGGAAACACCATATATTTT.

The V and J genes are TRBV18 and TRBJ2-2; 13 bases are shared with TRBD2. With 4 bases clipped from V and 5 bases from J, the junction kept 4 bases outside the gene matches. Germline V lookup: CDR1 KGHSH, CDR2 LQKENI. This CDR3 is built from 16 residues. This CDR3 reads CASSRPGLAGTGELFF. CDR3 nucleotide sequence: TGTGCCAGCTCACGGCCGGGACTAGCGGGAACCGGGGAGCTGTTTTTT.

The genes are TRBV6-5 and TRBJ1-5; a possible D gene is TRBD1 (6 bases). V was cut by 2 bases and J by 0 bases, with 11 bases left in between. CDR3 length: 16 amino acids. Germline loops: CDR1 MNHEY, CDR2 SVGAGI. As DNA, the CDR3 is TGTGCCAGCAGTTACGGGGGCACTCATAGCAATCAGCCCCAGCATTTT. It is translated as CASSYGGTHSNQPQHF.

The chain employs TRBV9 and TRBJ2-5; 8 positions agree with TRBD2. V shed 0 bases and J 5 bases; nucleotides not matched to a gene: 12. Per germline, CDR1 SGDLS and CDR2 YYNGEE. The CDR3 length is 17 residues. As DNA, the CDR3 is TGTGCCAGCAGCGTAGCGGGGGGGACAAGGCTTTCTGAGACCCAGTACTTC. This encodes CASSVAGGTRLSETQYF. The full variable domain, completed using reference TRBV9 and TRBJ2-5, is DSGVTQTPKHLITATGQRVTLRCSPRSGDLSVYWYQQSLDQGLQFLIQYYNGEERAKGNILERFSAQQFPDLHSELNLSSLELGDSALYFCASSVAGGTRLSETQYFGPGTRLLVL.

The chain joins TRBV24-1 to TRBJ1-4; no firm D call. Germline assignment: CDR1 KGHDR and CDR2 SFDVKD. The CDR3 runs 17 residues. V gave up 4 bases and J gave up 1 base, with 15 bases separating them. The CDR3 here is CATSDSTRGITNEKLFF. CDR3 in DNA: TGTGCCACCAGTGACTCCACGCGAGGGATAACTAATGAAAAACTGTTTTTT.

This clone was recorded at least ten times. The chain uses TRBV24-1 and TRBJ2-2; 9 nucleotides line up with TRBD1. The CDR3 sequence is 15 residues long. V gave up 3 bases and J gave up 5 bases; unmatched junction bases: 3. Germline values: CDR1 KGHDR, CDR2 SFDVKD. CDR3 nucleotide sequence: TGTGCCACCAGTGATCCGGGACAGGGAACCGGGGAGCTGTTTTTT. Translation: CATSDPGQGTGELFF.

This clone was detected only a few times. V and J are TRBV7-9 and TRBJ2-1; 9 bases align to TRBD1. J lost 7 bases, V lost 3 bases, and 7 bases had no gene match. Germline V gene lookup returns CDR1 SEHNR and CDR2 FQNEAQ (reference sequence). This CDR3 is 15 amino acids long. Written as DNA, the CDR3 is TGTGCCAGCAGCTTGGGGACAGGGACTGGAAATGAGCAGTTCTTC. This encodes CASSLGTGTGNEQFF.

The genes are TRBV7-6 and TRBJ1-1, with D possibly being TRBD1 (5 bases). There are 15 residues in the CDR3. With 5 bases removed from V and 4 bases from J, the gap between germline ends came to 17 bases. Germline V gene data show CDR1 as SGHVS and CDR2 as FNYEAQ. CDR3 nucleotide sequence: TGTGCCAGCAGCATCACCTCCCAGCAGGGCACTGAAGCTTTCTTT. Protein product: CASSITSQQGTEAFF. The full variable domain, with the rest looked up from reference TRBV7-6 and TRBJ1-1, is GAGVSQSPRYKVTKRGQDVALRCDPISGHVSLYWYRQALGQGPEFLTYFNYEAQQDKSGLPNDRFSAERPEGSISTLTIQRTEQRDSAMYRCASSITSQQGTEAFFGQGTRLTVV.

This chain joins TRBV7-2 and TRBJ2-5; D possibly corresponds to TRBD1 (5 bases). Per germline, CDR1 SGHTA and CDR2 FQGNSA. Trimming removed 3 bases from V and 1 base from J, with 9 bases in between. This CDR3 is built from 14 residues. The CDR3 region has the DNA TGTGCCAGCAGCTTCAGGGTCCCCCAAGAGACCCAGTACTTC. This translates into CASSFRVPQETQYF.

CDR3 nucleotide sequence: TGTGCCAGCAGCTTAGGGTCAGCGAGCAATCAGCCCCAGCATTTT. Encoded protein: CASSLGSASNQPQHF. The rearrangement joins TRBV7-2 to TRBJ1-5; D is unclear. Germline-derived CDR1 and CDR2 are SGHTA and FQGNSA. V lost 1 base to trimming and J lost 1 base, with 8 bases between them. The length of the CDR3 is 15 residues.

V and J are TRBV28 and TRBJ1-5, with 9 bases aligning to TRBD1. Trimming removed 5 bases from V and 3 bases from J; junction bases left unmatched: 8. CDR3 length: 16 residues. Germline V lookup: CDR1 MDHEN, CDR2 SYDVKM. The CDR3 nucleotides read TGTGCCAGCAGTCAGTTGGGACAGGGTCCCAATCAGCCCCAGCATTTT. As protein: CASSQLGQGPNQPQHF.

The V call is TRBV2, the J call TRBJ2-7; the D gene is possibly TRBD2 (6 bases). The V end was cut by 4 bases, the J end by 6 bases, with 10 bases between. Per germline, CDR1 SNHLY and CDR2 FYNNEI. This CDR3 comprises 12 residues. The CDR3 DNA follows: TGTGCCAGCAGTGCCCTCGGGGGCGAGCAGTACTTC. Translated: CASSALGGEQYF.

The chain couples TRBV6-5 to TRBJ2-5, with a tentative D call TRBD2 (6 bases). The CDR3 is 13 amino acids. Trimming stripped 2 bases from V and 5 bases from J, with 9 bases between. CDR1 is MNHEY, CDR2 SVGAGI, per germline. The chain's CDR3 is CASSYREMETQYF. DNA for the CDR3: TGTGCCAGCAGTTACCGGGAGATGGAGACCCAGTACTTC.

V is TRBV4-2 and J is TRBJ2-7; D is unclear. The CDR3 totals 13 residues. Germline V gene sequence: CDR1 LGHNA, CDR2 YNFKEQ. Trimming pared 0 bases from V and 6 bases from J, leaving 9 bases between. Here the CDR3 reads CASSQDKIREQYF. The CDR3, as DNA: TGTGCCAGCAGCCAAGATAAAATTCGCGAGCAGTACTTC.

The CDR3 protein is CASSLVSTAKNTEAFF. DNA for the CDR3: TGTGCCAGCAGCTTAGTCTCGACAGCTAAGAACACTGAAGCTTTCTTT. V usage is TRBV7-2 and J usage is TRBJ1-1; a weak D match, TRBD1 (5 bases). The CDR3 loop spans 16 amino acids. Germline values: CDR1 SGHTA, CDR2 FQGNSA. V lost 1 base and J lost 1, with 13 bases in between.

This sequence joins TRBV7-3 and TRBJ2-6; 8 bases fit TRBD1. Looked up from germline, CDR1 is SGHTA and CDR2 is FQGTGA. The J segment lost 0 bases and the V segment lost 3 bases, leaving 4 bases of the junction unmatched. This CDR3 spans 17 amino acids. CDR3 protein: CASSLQGAPSGANVLTF. CDR3 DNA sequence: TGTGCCAGCAGCTTGCAGGGGGCACCCTCTGGGGCCAACGTCCTGACTTTC.

The chain recombines TRBV11-2 with TRBJ2-7, with D unclear. Germline V gene lookup returns CDR1 SGHAT and CDR2 FQNNGV. V was pared by 3 bases and J by 2 bases, with 14 bases between. The CDR3 is made up of 15 amino acids. Here the CDR3 DNA reads TGTGCCAGCAGCTTTGATAGGCTTGGGCCCTACGAGCAGTACTTC. Translated: CASSFDRLGPYEQYF.